This is a list of T cell receptor beta chains from one sample in a study of cytomegalovirus exposure and HLA in healthy donors. The table came from immunoSEQ multiplex PCR; TCRdb's copy has only in-frame clones and leaves some out. The top ten hold around 1.2% of the sample, which has around 230,000 clones, about 90% seen once. The sequencing input was PBMCs. These receptors originate from a woman under 40 in good health and CMV-seropositive. Both conserved end residues are part of each CDR3. D genes are given only for firm matches. Rows may omit the clone size; those that give it use once, few, many or a size class.

TRBV6-6	TRBJ1-4	TRBD1	.	TGTGCCAGCAGTTCAACCTTAGGGGGCGGGAATGAAAAACTGTTTTTT	CASSSTLGGGNEKLFF
TRBV4-1	TRBJ2-3	TRBD2	.	TGCGCCAGCAGCCAATCTACCGAGCGGGAGGGCCCTTTCACAGATACGCAGTATTTT	CASSQSTEREGPFTDTQYF
TRBV4-1	TRBJ2-7	TRBD2	.	TGCGCCAGCAGCCAAGTGGCTAGCGGAGGGCCCAGCTCCTACGAGCAGTACTTC	CASSQVASGGPSSYEQYF
TRBV19	TRBJ1-4	.	.	TGTGCCAGTATGGGCAGGGCTAATGAAAAACTGTTTTTT	CASMGRANEKLFF
TRBV2	TRBJ2-4	.	.	TGTGCCAGCAGTGAAGTGAGGGGGGGCAAAAACATTCAGTACTTC	CASSEVRGGKNIQYF
TRBV28	TRBJ2-7	.	.	TGTGCCAGCAGTTTAACCTACAGCGGCTCCTACGAGCAGTACTTC	CASSLTYSGSYEQYF
TRBV25-1	TRBJ2-7	TRBD2	.	TGTGCCAGCAGTGGGCTAGCGGGAACAGCCGAGCAGTACTTC	CASSGLAGTAEQYF
TRBV7-9	TRBJ1-1	.	once	TGTGCCAGCAGCTTGGGAGCCCTGAACACTGAAGCTTTCTTT	CASSLGALNTEAFF
TRBV30	TRBJ2-7	TRBD2	.	TGTGCCTGGAGTGGGGTCGGTGGCGGCGGGAGGGCAACGGGCGAGCAGTACTTC	CAWSGVGGGGRATGEQYF
TRBV14	TRBJ2-7	.	.	TGTGCCAGCAGCCGCCAGGGCTACGAGCAGTACTTC	CASSRQGYEQYF
TRBV5-1	TRBJ1-1	.	.	TGCGCCAGCAGCCAGGCGGGGGTGAACACTGAAGCTTTCTTT	CASSQAGVNTEAFF
TRBV6-5	TRBJ1-2	.	once	TGTGCCAGCAGTACTCTACAGGGATATGGCTACACCTTC	CASSTLQGYGYTF
TRBV27	TRBJ2-1	.	.	TGTGCCAGCAAGGGGGGGAGTAGGAATGAGCAGTTCTTC	CASKGGSRNEQFF
TRBV29-1	TRBJ1-5	TRBD1	.	TGCAGCGTACGGACAGGCGATCAGCCCCAGCATTTT	CSVRTGDQPQHF
TRBV11-2	TRBJ2-7	.	.	TGTGCCAGCAGCTTGAGACTTGACTCCTACGAGCAGTACTTC	CASSLRLDSYEQYF
TRBV5-1	TRBJ1-2	TRBD1	once	TGCGCCAGCAGCTTACAGGGGGCGGTTGAGGGCTACACCTTC	CASSLQGAVEGYTF
TRBV30	TRBJ2-5	TRBD1	.	TGTGCCTGGAGGCAGGGACAGGTGTACCAAGAGACCCAGTACTTC	CAWRQGQVYQETQYF
TRBV6-5	TRBJ1-2	TRBD1	once	TGTGCCAGCAGCGAGACAGGGCCCTATGGCTACACCTTC	CASSETGPYGYTF
TRBV5-1	TRBJ2-3	.	.	TGCGCCAGCAGCTTGGAAGGTCGGAGGGGGGGGATCACAGATACGCAGTATTTT	CASSLEGRRGGITDTQYF
TRBV2	TRBJ1-1	TRBD1	few	TGTGCCAGCAGTGTAGACAGGGGGGAGACTGAAGCTTTCTTT	CASSVDRGETEAFF
TRBV6-5	TRBJ1-4	.	.	TGTGCCAGCGGGGGGACCGGCGGAAAACTGTTTTTT	CASGGTGGKLFF
TRBV11-3	TRBJ2-1	.	.	TGTGCCAGCAGCTTAGTATCTAGCGACGGGAATGAGCAGTTCTTC	CASSLVSSDGNEQFF
TRBV5-1	TRBJ2-7	.	few	TGCGCCAGCAGCTTAACTACCTACGAGCAGTACTTC	CASSLTTYEQYF
TRBV5-1	TRBJ2-3	TRBD2	.	TGCGCCAGCAGCCCTGGCCGGACTAGCGGCTACACAGATACGCAGTATTTT	CASSPGRTSGYTDTQYF
TRBV11-2	TRBJ2-7	TRBD2	.	TGTGCCAGCACTGGCCCAACCTTCGGGAGGTACTACGAGCAGTACTTC	CASTGPTFGRYYEQYF
TRBV5-1	TRBJ1-1	.	.	TGCGCCAGCAAAGTCCTCACAGGACGGGAAGCTTTCTTT	CASKVLTGREAFF
TRBV7-8	TRBJ2-7	.	.	TGTGCCAGCAGCCCCAGAAGAAACTACGAGCAGTACTTC	CASSPRRNYEQYF
TRBV27	TRBJ2-7	TRBD2	.	TGTGCCAGCAGGGCGGGGGTACCGGCCTACGAGCAGTACTTT	CASRAGVPAYEQYF
TRBV5-4	TRBJ1-4	.	.	TGTGCCAGCAGTCCAACAGGGCGCGTTGGAGAAAAACTGTTTTTT	CASSPTGRVGEKLFF